This T cell receptor (beta chain) was observed in a study of a mutant IDH1 vaccine in newly diagnosed glioma. The wider study: Mean patient age was around 40 years; around 60% were male and 37.5% female. Pretreatment consisted of radiotherapy, temozolomide, or both, with most receiving both.

This table comes from immunoSEQ multiplex PCR, and its TCRdb copy is limited to in-frame clones, with some not included. In the table there are roughly 25,000 clones, about 89% of which are singletons. The time point is: baseline, week 1 (first vaccination visit). As to treatment: pre-vaccination baseline after standard-of-care therapy. Each of the donors came in with new WHO grade 3 or 4 astrocytomas that were IDH1-mutant and ATRX-lost. The V segment lost 5 bases and the J segment 4 bases; nucleotides outside the gene matches: 9. The CDR3 loop spans 15 amino acids. Germline assignment: CDR1 SEHNR and CDR2 FQNEAQ (reference sequence).

This specimen was PBMCs, taken from a glioma patient treated with radiotherapy, temozolomide or both. The genes are TRBV7-9 and TRBJ2-7, with 9 bases lining up with TRBD2. The receptor comes from a man in his thirties or forties with glioma. The CDR3 loop is CASSRGASGKYEQYF. CDR3 nucleotides: TGTGCCAGCAGCCGCGGGGCTAGCGGGAAGTACGAGCAGTACTTC.